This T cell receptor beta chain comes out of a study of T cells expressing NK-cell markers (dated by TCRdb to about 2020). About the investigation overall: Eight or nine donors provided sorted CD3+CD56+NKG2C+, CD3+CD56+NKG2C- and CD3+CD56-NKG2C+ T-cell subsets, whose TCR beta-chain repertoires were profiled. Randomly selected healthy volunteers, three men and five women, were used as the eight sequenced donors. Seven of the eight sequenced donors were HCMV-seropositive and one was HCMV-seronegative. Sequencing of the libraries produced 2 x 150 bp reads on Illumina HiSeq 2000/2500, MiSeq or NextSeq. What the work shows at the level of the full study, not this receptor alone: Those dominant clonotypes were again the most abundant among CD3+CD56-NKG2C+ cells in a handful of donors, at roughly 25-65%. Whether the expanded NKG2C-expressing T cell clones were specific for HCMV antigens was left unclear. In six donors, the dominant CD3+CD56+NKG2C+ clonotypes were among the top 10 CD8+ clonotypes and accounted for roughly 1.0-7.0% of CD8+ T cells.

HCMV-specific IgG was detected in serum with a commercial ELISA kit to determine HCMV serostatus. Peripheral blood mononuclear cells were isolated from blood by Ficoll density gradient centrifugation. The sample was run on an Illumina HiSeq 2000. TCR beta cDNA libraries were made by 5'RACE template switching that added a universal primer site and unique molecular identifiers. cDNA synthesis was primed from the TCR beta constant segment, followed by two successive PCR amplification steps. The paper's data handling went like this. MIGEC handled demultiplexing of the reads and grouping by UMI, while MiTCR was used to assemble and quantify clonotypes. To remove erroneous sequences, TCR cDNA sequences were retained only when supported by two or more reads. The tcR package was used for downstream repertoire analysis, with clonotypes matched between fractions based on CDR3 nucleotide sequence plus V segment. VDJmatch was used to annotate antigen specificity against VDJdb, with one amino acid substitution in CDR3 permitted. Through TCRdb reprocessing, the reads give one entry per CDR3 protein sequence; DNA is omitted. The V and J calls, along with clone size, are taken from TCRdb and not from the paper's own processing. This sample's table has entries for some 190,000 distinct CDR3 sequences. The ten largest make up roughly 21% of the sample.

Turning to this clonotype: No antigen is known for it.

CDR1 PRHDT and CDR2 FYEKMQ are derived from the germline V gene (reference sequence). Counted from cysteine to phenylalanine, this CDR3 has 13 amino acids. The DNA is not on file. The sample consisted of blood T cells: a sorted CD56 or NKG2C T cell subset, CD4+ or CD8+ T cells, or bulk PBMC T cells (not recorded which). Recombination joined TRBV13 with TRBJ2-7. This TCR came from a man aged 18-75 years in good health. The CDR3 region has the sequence CASSFVGSYEQYF.